These T cell receptor beta chains were read from a single sample in a study of human thymus T cells. Method: immunoSEQ multiplex PCR; TCRdb's copy keeps in-frame clones and lacks some. The sample includes some 120,000 clones, around 95% of them seen just once. Material: thymus tissue. Every receptor here comes from a boy less than two years old with a congenital heart defect but otherwise immunologically healthy. Each CDR3 is given with its conserved first and last residue. The D gene is left open where the match is weak. The size entry is marked missing in some rows and otherwise reads once, few, many or a size class.

V,D,J,size,DNA,CDR3
TRBV10-3,NA,TRBJ2-7,NA,TGTGCCATCAGTCCGGGAGAGGTATACGAGCAGTACTTC,CAISPGEVYEQYF
TRBV6-4,NA,TRBJ2-2,NA,TGTGCCAGCAGTGAGGGGCGACAGGCTCGATCCGGGGAGCTGTTTTTT,CASSEGRQARSGELFF
TRBV4-1,NA,TRBJ1-2,NA,TGCGCCAGCAGCCCCTATTGGGGGGTGAGCTATGGCTACACCTTC,CASSPYWGVSYGYTF
TRBV2,NA,TRBJ1-1,NA,TGTGCCAGCAGGAAGACCCCACGACTCCCTAACACTGAAGCTTTCTTT,CASRKTPRLPNTEAFF
TRBV6-4,NA,TRBJ2-3,NA,TGTGCCAGCAGTGAAACTTCCTCTAGCACAGATACGCAGTATTTT,CASSETSSSTDTQYF
TRBV19,TRBD2,TRBJ2-1,NA,TGTGCCAGTAGTATAGATCCCCGCTTAGCGGGGGGCCGTGGGAATGAGCAGTTCTTC,CASSIDPRLAGGRGNEQFF
TRBV28,NA,TRBJ1-6,NA,TGTGCCAGCAGTCCCTGGTGGCTTGACCATTCACCCCTCCACTTT,CASSPWWLDHSPLHF
TRBV5-1,TRBD2,TRBJ2-3,once,TGCGCCAGCAGCCTAAAGCGGGGTTCCACAGATACGCAGTATTTT,CASSLKRGSTDTQYF
TRBV30,NA,TRBJ1-2,NA,TGTGCCTGGAGTGTAGGCCATGGCTACACCTTC,CAWSVGHGYTF
TRBV4-1,NA,TRBJ1-6,NA,TGCGCCAGCAGCCACCATGTCAGGGGTCTAGAGAATTCACCCCTCCACTTT,CASSHHVRGLENSPLHF
TRBV28,NA,TRBJ2-4,NA,TGTGCCAGCAGTTTCCGCGACAGACCCATTCAGTACTTC,CASSFRDRPIQYF
TRBV5-6,NA,TRBJ2-3,NA,TGTGCCAGCAGCTTAGTGCCCCCGGGGGTTACAGATACGCAGTATTTT,CASSLVPPGVTDTQYF
TRBV7-2,NA,TRBJ1-1,NA,TGTGCCAGCAGCTTAGATGAAGGGCAAGCTTTCTTT,CASSLDEGQAFF
TRBV19,NA,TRBJ1-6,NA,TGTGCCAGTAGCTGGGAGACAGTTCAAGGACCCCTCCACTTT,CASSWETVQGPLHF
TRBV2,NA,TRBJ1-3,NA,TGTGCCAGCAGGAGGGTTGGAAACACCATATATTTT,CASRRVGNTIYF
TRBV4-3,NA,TRBJ1-2,NA,TGCGCCAGCAGCCAAGAGCCCTTTAACTATGGCTACACCTTC,CASSQEPFNYGYTF
TRBV27,TRBD1,TRBJ1-5,NA,TGTGCCAGCAGTTCACAGGGGAGCAATCAGCCCCAGCATTTT,CASSSQGSNQPQHF